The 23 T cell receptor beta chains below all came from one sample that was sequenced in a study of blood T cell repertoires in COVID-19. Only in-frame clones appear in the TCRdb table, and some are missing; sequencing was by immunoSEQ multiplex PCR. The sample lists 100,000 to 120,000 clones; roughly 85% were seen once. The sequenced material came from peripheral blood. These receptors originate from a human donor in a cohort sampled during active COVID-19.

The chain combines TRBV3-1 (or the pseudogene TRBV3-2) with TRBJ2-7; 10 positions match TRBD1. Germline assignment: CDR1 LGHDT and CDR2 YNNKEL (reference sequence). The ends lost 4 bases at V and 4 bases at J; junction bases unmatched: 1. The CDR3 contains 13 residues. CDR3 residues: CASSRGQGYEQYF. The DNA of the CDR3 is TGTGCCAGCAGCCGGGGACAGGGGTACGAGCAGTACTTC.

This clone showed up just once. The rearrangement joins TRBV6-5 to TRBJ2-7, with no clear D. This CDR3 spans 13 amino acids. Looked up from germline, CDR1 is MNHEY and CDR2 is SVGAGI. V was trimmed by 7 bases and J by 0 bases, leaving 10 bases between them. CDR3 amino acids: CASKGDFSYEQYF. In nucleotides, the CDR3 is TGTGCCAGCAAAGGCGACTTCTCCTACGAGCAGTACTTC.

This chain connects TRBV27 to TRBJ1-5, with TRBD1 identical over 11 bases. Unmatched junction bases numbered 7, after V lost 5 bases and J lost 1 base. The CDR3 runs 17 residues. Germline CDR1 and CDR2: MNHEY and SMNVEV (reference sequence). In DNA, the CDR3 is TGTGCCAGCAGTCAACGGACAGGGGGCTCGAGCAATCAGCCCCAGCATTTT. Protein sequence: CASSQRTGGSSNQPQHF.

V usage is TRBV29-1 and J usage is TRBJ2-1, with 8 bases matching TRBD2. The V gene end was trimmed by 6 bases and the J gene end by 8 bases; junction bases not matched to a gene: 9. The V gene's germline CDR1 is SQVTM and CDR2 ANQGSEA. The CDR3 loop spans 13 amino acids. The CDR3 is CSVRVGGGYEQFF. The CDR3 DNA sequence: TGCAGCGTACGTGTCGGGGGGGGTTATGAGCAGTTCTTC.

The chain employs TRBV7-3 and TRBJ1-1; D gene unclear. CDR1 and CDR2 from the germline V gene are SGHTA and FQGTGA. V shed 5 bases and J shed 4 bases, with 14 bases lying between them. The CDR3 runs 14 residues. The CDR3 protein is CASSLTALGTEAFF. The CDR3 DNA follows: TGTGCCAGCAGCCTTACAGCCCTTGGCACTGAAGCTTTCTTT.

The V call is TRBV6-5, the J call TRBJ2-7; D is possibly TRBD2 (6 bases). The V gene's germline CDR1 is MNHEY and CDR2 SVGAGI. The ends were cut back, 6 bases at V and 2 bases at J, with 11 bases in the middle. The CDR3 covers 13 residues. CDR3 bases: TGTGCCAGCAGAGACGGGGGAACCTACGAGCAGTACTTC. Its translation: CASRDGGTYEQYF.

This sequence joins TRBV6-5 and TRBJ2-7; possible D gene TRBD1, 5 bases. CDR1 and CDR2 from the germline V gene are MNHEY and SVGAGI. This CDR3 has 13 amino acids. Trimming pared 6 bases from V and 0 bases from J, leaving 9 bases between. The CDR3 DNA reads TGTGCCAGCAGCTTACAGGCCTCCTACGAGCAGTACTTC. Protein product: CASSLQASYEQYF.

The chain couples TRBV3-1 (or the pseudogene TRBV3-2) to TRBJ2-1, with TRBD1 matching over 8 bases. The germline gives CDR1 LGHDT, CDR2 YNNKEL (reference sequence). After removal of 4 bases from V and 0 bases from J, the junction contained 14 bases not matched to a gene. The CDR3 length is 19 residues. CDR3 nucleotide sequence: TGTGCCAGCAGCCCCCGGGACAGGCCTTCAGCCAGCTCCTACAATGAGCAGTTCTTC. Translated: CASSPRDRPSASSYNEQFF.

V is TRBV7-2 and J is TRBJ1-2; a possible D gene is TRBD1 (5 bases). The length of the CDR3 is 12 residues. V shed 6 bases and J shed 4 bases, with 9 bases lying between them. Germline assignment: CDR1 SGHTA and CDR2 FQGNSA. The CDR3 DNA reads TGTGCCAGCAGTTCAGGGCCCTATGGCTACACCTTC. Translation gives CASSSGPYGYTF.

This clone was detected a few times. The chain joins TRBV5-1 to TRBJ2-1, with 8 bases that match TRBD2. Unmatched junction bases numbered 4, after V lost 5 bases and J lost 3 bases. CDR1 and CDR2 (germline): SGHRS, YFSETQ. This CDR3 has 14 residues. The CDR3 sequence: CASRLSGDYNEQFF. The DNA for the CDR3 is TGCGCCAGCAGGCTTAGCGGGGACTACAATGAGCAGTTCTTC. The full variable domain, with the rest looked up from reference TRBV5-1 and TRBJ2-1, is KAGVTQTPRYLIKTRGQQVTLSCSPISGHRSVSWYQQTPGQGLQFLFEYFSETQRNKGNFPGRFSGRQFSNSRSEMNVSTLELGDSALYLCASRLSGDYNEQFFGPGTRLTVL.

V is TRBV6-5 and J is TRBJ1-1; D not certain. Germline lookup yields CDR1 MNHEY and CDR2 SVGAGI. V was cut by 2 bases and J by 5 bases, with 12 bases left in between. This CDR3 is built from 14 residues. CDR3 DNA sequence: TGTGCCAGCAGTTACGCGGGGAGCGGGACTGAAGCTTTCTTT. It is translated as CASSYAGSGTEAFF.

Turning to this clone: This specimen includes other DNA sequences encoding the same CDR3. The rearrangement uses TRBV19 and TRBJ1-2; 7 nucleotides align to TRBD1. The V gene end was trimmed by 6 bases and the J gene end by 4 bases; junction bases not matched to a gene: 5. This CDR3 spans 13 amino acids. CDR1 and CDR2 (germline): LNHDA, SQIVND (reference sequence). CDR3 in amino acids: CASSPQGFYGYTF. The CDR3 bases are TGTGCCAGTAGCCCACAGGGGTTCTATGGCTACACCTTC.

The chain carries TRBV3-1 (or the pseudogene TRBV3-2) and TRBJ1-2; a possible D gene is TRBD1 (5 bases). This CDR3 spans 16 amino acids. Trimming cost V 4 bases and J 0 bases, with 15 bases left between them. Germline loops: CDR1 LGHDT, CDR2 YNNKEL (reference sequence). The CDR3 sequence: CASSRGGESANYGYTF. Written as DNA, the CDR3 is TGTGCCAGCAGCCGGGGAGGGGAGTCAGCTAACTATGGCTACACCTTC.

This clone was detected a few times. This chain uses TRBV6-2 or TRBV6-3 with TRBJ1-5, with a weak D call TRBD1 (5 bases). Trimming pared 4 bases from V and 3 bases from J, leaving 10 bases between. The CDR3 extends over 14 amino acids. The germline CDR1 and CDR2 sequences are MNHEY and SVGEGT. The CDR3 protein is CASSFRANNQPQHF. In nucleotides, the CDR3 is TGTGCCAGCAGTTTCAGGGCAAACAATCAGCCCCAGCATTTT.

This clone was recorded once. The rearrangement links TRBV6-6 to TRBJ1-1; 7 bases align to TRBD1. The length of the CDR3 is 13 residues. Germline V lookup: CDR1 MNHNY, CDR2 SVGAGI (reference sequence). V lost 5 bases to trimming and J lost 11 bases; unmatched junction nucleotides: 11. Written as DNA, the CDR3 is TGTGCCAGCAGTCCCCCGAGGGACAGTGAGGCTTTCTTT. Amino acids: CASSPPRDSEAFF.

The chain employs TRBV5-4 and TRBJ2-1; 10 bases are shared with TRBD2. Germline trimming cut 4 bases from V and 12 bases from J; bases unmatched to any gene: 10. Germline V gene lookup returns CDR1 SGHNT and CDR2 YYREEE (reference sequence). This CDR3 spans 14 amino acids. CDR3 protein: CASSPGLAAEGQFF. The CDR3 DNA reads TGTGCCAGCAGCCCCGGACTAGCGGCCGAGGGGCAGTTCTTC.

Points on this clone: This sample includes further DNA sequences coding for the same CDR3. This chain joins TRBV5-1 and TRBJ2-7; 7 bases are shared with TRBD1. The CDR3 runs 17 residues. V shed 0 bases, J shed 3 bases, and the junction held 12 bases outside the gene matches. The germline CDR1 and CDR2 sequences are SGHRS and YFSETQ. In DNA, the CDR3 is TGCGCCAGCAGCTTGGCCCTGAGTAGGGGGCTGGGCTACGAGCAGTACTTC. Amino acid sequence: CASSLALSRGLGYEQYF. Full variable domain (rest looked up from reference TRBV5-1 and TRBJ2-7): KAGVTQTPRYLIKTRGQQVTLSCSPISGHRSVSWYQQTPGQGLQFLFEYFSETQRNKGNFPGRFSGRQFSNSRSEMNVSTLELGDSALYLCASSLALSRGLGYEQYFGPGTRLTVT.

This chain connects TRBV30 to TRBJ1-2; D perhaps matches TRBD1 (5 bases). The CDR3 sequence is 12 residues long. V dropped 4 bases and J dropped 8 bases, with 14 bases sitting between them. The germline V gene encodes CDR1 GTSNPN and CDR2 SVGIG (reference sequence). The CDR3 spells CAWTRVGRGYTF. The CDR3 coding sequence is TGTGCCTGGACCAGGGTTGGACGCGGCTACACCTTC.

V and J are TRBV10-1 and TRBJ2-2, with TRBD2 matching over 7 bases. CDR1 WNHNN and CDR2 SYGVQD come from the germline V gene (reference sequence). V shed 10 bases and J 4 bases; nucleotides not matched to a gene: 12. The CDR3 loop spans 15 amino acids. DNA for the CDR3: TGCGCCACCTCGGGGGAGCGGGGATTCACCGGGGAGCTGTTTTTT. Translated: CATSGERGFTGELFF.

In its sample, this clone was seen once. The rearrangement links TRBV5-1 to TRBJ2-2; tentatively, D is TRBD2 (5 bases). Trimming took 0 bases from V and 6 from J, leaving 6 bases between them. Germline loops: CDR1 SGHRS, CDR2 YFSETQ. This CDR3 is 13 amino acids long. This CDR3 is CASSLVGAGELFF. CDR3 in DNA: TGCGCCAGCAGCTTGGTGGGAGCCGGGGAGCTGTTTTTT.

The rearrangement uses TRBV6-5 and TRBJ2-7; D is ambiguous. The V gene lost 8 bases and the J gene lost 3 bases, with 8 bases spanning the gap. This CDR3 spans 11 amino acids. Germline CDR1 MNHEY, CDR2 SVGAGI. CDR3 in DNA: TGTGCCAGCGCAGGAAACTACGAGCAGTACTTC. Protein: CASAGNYEQYF.

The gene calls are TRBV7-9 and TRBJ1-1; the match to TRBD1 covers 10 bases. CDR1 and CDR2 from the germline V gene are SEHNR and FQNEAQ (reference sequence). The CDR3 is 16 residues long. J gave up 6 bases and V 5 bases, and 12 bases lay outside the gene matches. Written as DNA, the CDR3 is TGTGCCAGCAGCCCGCAAGACAGGGGGCGAGAATCTGAAGCTTTCTTT. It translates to CASSPQDRGRESEAFF.

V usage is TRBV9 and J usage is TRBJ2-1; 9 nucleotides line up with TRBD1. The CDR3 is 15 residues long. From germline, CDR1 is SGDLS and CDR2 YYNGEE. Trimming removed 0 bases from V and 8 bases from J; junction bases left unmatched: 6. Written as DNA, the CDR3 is TGTGCCAGCAGCGTAGAGGGACAGGGTTTTGATGAGCAGTTCTTC. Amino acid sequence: CASSVEGQGFDEQFF.